This section outlines one T cell receptor beta chain sequence together with its context. Its antigen remains unknown. These data belong to a study of shared clonotypes between healthy human individuals. The overall study: CD4 naive and CD4 memory each took three plates per donor, while CD8 naive took two and CD8 memory one. General study results and limits: Generally, naive subsets came out with larger estimated richness than memory subsets.

Trimming at V came to 0 bases and at J to 0 bases, leaving 7 bases not matched to a gene. The CDR3 is 18 amino acids. Per germline, CDR1 SGHDN and CDR2 FVKESK. DNA at 200 ng, about 30,000 T cell genomes, went into sorted-subset replicate PCRs. Using immunoSEQ multiplex PCR, the repertoire was profiled, and TCRdb retains in-frame clones only, with some absent. The table records fewer than 1.8 million clones, 98% of them present only once. The TCR comes from a man aged 25-40 years in good health. This chain connects TRBV14 to TRBJ2-7; 11 bases map to TRBD2. Sequenced sample: naive CD4+ T cells sorted from blood. Indicated subset: CD45RA+ positively selected. CDR3 in DNA: TGTGCCAGCAGCCAAGATCCGATAGGGACTAGCGGCTCCTACGAGCAGTACTTC. Amino acids: CASSQDPIGTSGSYEQYF.